What follows are 16 T cell receptor beta chains derived from one specimen sequenced in a study of blood T cell repertoires in COVID-19. Produced via immunoSEQ multiplex PCR; TCRdb's table is partial and in-frame only. This sample has roughly 410,000 clones; more than 80% occur once, and the top ten carry 0.95% to 1.5%. Sequenced: peripheral blood. These receptors all stem from a man between 40 and 49 years old with acute or convalescent COVID-19.

This rearrangement joins TRBV10-3 to TRBJ1-2; D is perhaps TRBD1 (5 bases). This CDR3 contains 13 residues. Germline CDR1 reads ENHRY; CDR2 reads SYGVKD. V lost 10 bases, J lost 7 bases, and 19 bases lay in between. The CDR3 is CASDGGTGPGYTF. The CDR3 region has the DNA TGTGCCAGTGACGGGGGGACCGGTCCTGGCTACACCTTC.

The chain employs TRBV3-1 (or the pseudogene TRBV3-2) and TRBJ2-7; D is possibly TRBD1 (6 bases). Per the germline V gene, CDR1 is LGHDT and CDR2 is YNNKEL (reference sequence). The V gene lost 0 bases and the J gene lost 0 bases, with 12 bases spanning the gap. The CDR3 is made up of 16 amino acids. The CDR3 reads CASSQDQGSFSYEQYF. The CDR3 DNA follows: TGTGCCAGCAGCCAAGATCAGGGGTCATTCTCCTACGAGCAGTACTTC.

The chain is built from TRBV29-1 and TRBJ2-7; TRBD1 is a possible D gene (5 bases). Germline CDR1 and CDR2: SQVTM and ANQGSEA. This CDR3 spans 11 amino acids. V lost 6 bases, J lost 3 bases, and 9 bases lay in between. For the CDR3, the DNA is TGCAGCGTCTCCCAGGGCTACGAGCAGTACTTC. Translated: CSVSQGYEQYF.

V and J are TRBV28 and TRBJ1-3; D perhaps matches TRBD1 (5 bases). Germline CDR1 MDHEN, CDR2 SYDVKM. The CDR3 is 19 residues long. Trimming removed 4 bases from V and 0 bases from J, with 22 bases in between. CDR3 coding DNA: TGTGCCAGCAGTTCCCCTTTCGCAGGGTCGATGAACTCTGGAAACACCATATATTTT. Translation: CASSSPFAGSMNSGNTIYF.

The rearrangement links TRBV28 to TRBJ2-6; TRBD1 matches 8 bases. V gave up 2 bases and J gave up 11 bases; unmatched junction bases: 2. This CDR3 is built from 13 residues. The V gene's germline CDR1 is MDHEN and CDR2 SYDVKM. The CDR3 coding sequence is TGTGCCAGCAGTTTACTGACAGGGGACGTCCTGACTTTC. It encodes CASSLLTGDVLTF. The whole variable domain, filled in from reference TRBV28 and TRBJ2-6, reads DVKVTQSSRYLVKRTGEKVFLECVQDMDHENMFWYRQDPGLGLRLIYFSYDVKMKEKGDIPEGYSVSREKKERFSLILESASTNQTSMYLCASSLLTGDVLTFGAGSRLTVL.

This clone appeared once. The chain joins TRBV29-1 to TRBJ1-2; 7 bases align to TRBD1. The trim removed 7 bases at V and 3 bases at J, leaving 8 bases unmatched. The CDR3 sequence is 13 residues long. CDR1 and CDR2 from the germline V gene are SQVTM and ANQGSEA. The CDR3 DNA reads TGCAGCGCCTCCGGGACAGCTTACTATGGCTACACCTTC. Translated: CSASGTAYYGYTF.

The chain is built from TRBV30 and TRBJ2-3; D is uncertain. This CDR3 region has 13 residues. Trimming left V 4 bases short and J 0 bases short, with 8 bases between. Per germline, CDR1 GTSNPN and CDR2 SVGIG (reference sequence). The CDR3 spells CAWTLTSTDTQYF. The CDR3 DNA sequence: TGTGCCTGGACCTTGACTAGCACAGATACGCAGTATTTT. Complete variable domain (other parts from reference TRBV30 and TRBJ2-3): SQTIHQWPATLVQPVGSPLSLECTVEGTSNPNLYWYRQAAGRGLQLLFYSVGIGQISSEVPQNLSASRPQDRQFILSSKKLLLSDSGFYLCAWTLTSTDTQYFGPGTRLTVL.

This clone appeared a single time. This chain connects TRBV4-1 to TRBJ2-5, with D maybe TRBD2 (6 bases). The CDR3 is 14 amino acids. V was clipped by 4 bases and J by 0 bases, with 9 bases between them. Germline V CDR1 and CDR2: MGHRA, YSYEKL. As DNA, the CDR3 is TGCGCCAGCAGCCGAGGGACTGACCAAGAGACCCAGTACTTC. It codes for CASSRGTDQETQYF.

This clone occurred once. The V gene is TRBV25-1, the J gene TRBJ2-7; D uncertain. V dropped 1 base and J dropped 6 bases, with 10 bases sitting between them. Germline-derived CDR1 and CDR2 are MGHDK and SYGVNS. The CDR3 totals 13 residues. CDR3 region: CASSESSRFEQYF. The CDR3 coding sequence is TGTGCCAGCAGTGAATCCTCCCGTTTCGAGCAGTACTTC.

CDR3 protein: CASSLVPGQLQETQYF. CDR3 DNA sequence: TGTGCCAGCAGCTTAGTTCCGGGACAGCTTCAAGAGACCCAGTACTTC. The chain combines TRBV7-3 with TRBJ2-5, with 7 nucleotides matching TRBD1. The junction had 8 bases not matched to a gene; V was cut back by 2 bases and J by 2 bases. There are 16 residues in the CDR3. The germline V gene encodes CDR1 SGHTA and CDR2 FQGTGA.

This clone is a singleton in its sample. The chain recombines TRBV19 with TRBJ1-2, with a tentative D call TRBD1 (6 bases). Germline values: CDR1 LNHDA, CDR2 SQIVND (reference sequence). The CDR3 sequence is 15 residues long. Trimming shortened V by 4 bases and J by 2 bases, and 14 bases separated the two germline ends. CDR3 loop: CASSTWQGPNYGYTF. The CDR3 bases are TGTGCCAGTAGTACGTGGCAGGGGCCGAACTATGGCTACACCTTC.

The chain combines TRBV7-3 with TRBJ2-3; 8 bases fit TRBD2. The germline CDR1 and CDR2 sequences are SGHTA and FQGTGA. After removal of 7 bases from V and 2 bases from J, the junction contained 8 bases not matched to a gene. The CDR3 is 15 residues long. The CDR3 sequence is CASTSRGAHTDTQYF. The CDR3 region has the DNA TGTGCCAGCACCTCGCGGGGGGCCCACACAGATACGCAGTATTTT.

The V call is TRBV5-4, the J call TRBJ2-1; D is possibly TRBD2 (5 bases). The ends were cut back, 2 bases at V and 8 bases at J, with 17 bases in the middle. The CDR3 has 15 residues. Germline assignment: CDR1 SGHNT and CDR2 YYREEE (reference sequence). CDR3 sequence reads: CASSFDGNFLDEQFF. The CDR3 bases are TGTGCCAGCAGCTTTGACGGGAATTTTCTCGATGAGCAGTTCTTC.

The CDR3: CASSMRTGGNQPQHF. In nucleotides, the CDR3 is TGTGCCAGTAGTATGCGGACAGGGGGCAATCAGCCCCAGCATTTT. The chain uses TRBV19 and TRBJ1-5; 9 bases line up with TRBD1. V dropped 3 bases and J dropped 2; count of bases not matched to a gene: 2. The CDR3 totals 15 residues. Germline V gene lookup returns CDR1 LNHDA and CDR2 SQIVND (reference sequence).

Turning to this clone: A junction boundary mismatches the germline segment, possibly from a read error. The chain is built from TRBV7-9 and TRBJ2-7, with D perhaps TRBD1 (6 bases). Germline V lookup: CDR1 SEHNR, CDR2 FQNEAQ (reference sequence). The CDR3 covers 16 residues. The CDR3 reads CASTPGAASGTWEQYF. The DNA for the CDR3 is TGTGCTAGCACCCCAGGAGCAGCCTCAGGGACATGGGAGCAGTACTTC.

V and J are TRBV19 and TRBJ1-5, with a weak D call TRBD1 (5 bases). Trimming removed 3 bases from V and 0 bases from J, with 15 bases in between. This CDR3 spans 17 amino acids. Germline V gene sequence: CDR1 LNHDA, CDR2 SQIVND (reference sequence). CDR3 sequence: CASSILPGGYSNQPQHF. The CDR3 nucleotides read TGTGCCAGTAGTATCCTCCCCGGGGGTTATAGCAATCAGCCCCAGCATTTT.